The rows below give T cell receptor beta chains drawn from one sample of a study of PD-L1 blockade in urothelial cancer. Sequencing used immunoSEQ multiplex PCR; TCRdb keeps in-frame clones, though not all of them. This table holds about 84,000 clones, about 80% found once. The source was PBMCs, collected around atezolizumab (anti-PD-L1) treatment. The receptor source for this set is a man aged 65-85 years with urothelial cancer. Both conserved end residues are part of each CDR3. The order of the fields is V gene, J gene, CDR3 protein.

>TRBV11-2|TRBJ2-7
CASSLGEAEQYF
>TRBV7-3|TRBJ2-1
CASSSDGLGHNEQFF
>TRBV19|TRBJ2-1
CASSIQSGGRASYNEQFF
>TRBV5-6|TRBJ2-7
CASSDSGQGYEQYF
>TRBV5-6|TRBJ2-3
CASSSGTDTQYF
>TRBV5-1|TRBJ2-7
CASSRDRGEQYF
>TRBV7-2|TRBJ2-2
CASSPGSGELFF
>TRBV5-1|TRBJ2-1
CASSLDVRVNNEQFF
>TRBV19|TRBJ2-2
CASSQPGYTGELFF
>TRBV9|TRBJ2-3
CASSVAVFSTDTQYF
>TRBV19|TRBJ1-1
CASSIGRVRRMNTEAFF
>TRBV7-2|TRBJ2-1
CASSQNRDRAFF
>TRBV6-5|TRBJ2-3
CASRLAVTDTQYF
>TRBV6-5|TRBJ1-2
CASSGGTTSNYGYTF
>TRBV4-2|TRBJ2-5
CASSPGQGGETQYF
>TRBV7-3|TRBJ2-3
CASSPGGGSTDTQYF
>TRBV5-1|TRBJ2-7
CASSLAGGQGRREQYF
>TRBV5-1|TRBJ2-3
CASSSLAENTQYF
>TRBV25-1|TRBJ1-4
CASSEPRETNEKLFF
>TRBV7-9|TRBJ1-6
CASSFSGQGSSPLHF
>TRBV11-2|TRBJ1-4
CASSLGDREKLFF
>TRBV5-1|TRBJ2-7
CASSFLQSYEQYF
>TRBV10-3|TRBJ2-7
CAISGAGYEQYF
>TRBV30|TRBJ1-5
CAWSTGGRSQPQHF
>TRBV9|TRBJ1-1
CASSLTRTGGEAFF
>TRBV10-1|TRBJ1-1
CASSYLRDRGPTEAFF
>TRBV5-1|TRBJ1-5
CASPVGSNQPQHF
>TRBV27|TRBJ2-1
CASSPGPGLPYNEQFF
>TRBV13|TRBJ1-3
CASSLHGGTIARSGNTIYF
>TRBV4-1|TRBJ1-2
CASSQAQGYGYTF
>TRBV15|TRBJ2-5
CATSRVGGTQYF
>TRBV7-9|TRBJ1-2
CASSLGTSGNYGYTF
>TRBV7-9|TRBJ1-1
CASSYSYTEAFF
>TRBV19|TRBJ2-2
CASSPDPGLAAAGELFF
>TRBV18|TRBJ1-5
CASSPISGGQPQHF
>TRBV6-5|TRBJ2-7
CASSRDIQYEQYF
>TRBV6-5|TRBJ1-1
CASRRQGETEAFF